The TCR beta chain described here comes from a study of T cells in Graves' hyperthyroidism and ophthalmopathy (dated by TCRdb to the late 2010s). Background on the whole study: Peripheral blood samples were taken at initial diagnosis, before any treatment was given. To identify TCR V-J signatures that set the groups apart, the researchers used a discovery cohort of 100 patients, made up of some 41 with Graves' ophthalmopathy and 57 with stable Graves' hyperthyroidism. Whether ophthalmopathy could be predicted prospectively was tested in an independent validation cohort made up of roughly 19 hyperthyroidism patients plus 17 patients who later progressed to ophthalmopathy. For training and testing, the 80 to 100 patients in the discovery cohort were randomly divided in a 7:3 ratio. In about 6 Graves' hyperthyroidism patients, the study also compared T-cell repertoires from thyroid tissue with T-cell repertoires from blood. Once sampling was done, hyperthyroidism patients were given methimazole at a starting dose of 30 mg daily, whereas ophthalmopathy patients were given high-dose intravenous methylprednisolone. TCR Vbeta CDR3 sequencing of 140 or so peripheral blood samples (43 ophthalmopathy, 75 or so hyperthyroidism and 17 progressor patients) is reported in the paper. Summary of the overall study and its limitations: Most expanded thyroid clonotypes (frequency above 0.001) were also found in blood, which suggests that blood repertoires may mirror thyroid immune responses. Ophthalmopathy was separated from stable hyperthyroidism by a 13 V-J signature model, with approximately 89% sensitivity and about 84% specificity obtained in cross-validation and 80%/75% obtained in testing. Sample size was not statistically predetermined, and investigators were not blinded to group allocation. During validation, the model predicted progression to ophthalmopathy a median of roughly six months ahead of onset, with roughly 65% sensitivity and 72.22% specificity.

The TCR beta CDR3 regions were amplified from RNA transcripts. For the first round of RT-PCR on the TCR CDR3, the HTBI primer set was used together with the Qiagen OneStep RT-PCR kit. Libraries were constructed in a second round of multiplex PCR, after which size selection and purification were performed. Sequencing of the libraries was done on an Illumina HiSeq2000 using paired-end 100 bp reads. The study's own analysis went as follows. SOAPnuke was used to process the raw data, removing reads that contained adapters or uncalled bases, had a mean Phred below 15, or lacked an exact match to the constant primer or identifier. COPE v1.2.5 was used to merge high-quality paired reads, and clonotypes were defined as unique nucleotide sequences. Clonotypes were aligned to IMGT TRBV, TRBD and TRBJ reference segments using MiTCR v1.1. The analysis included only V-J combinations with a frequency above 0.0001, which together covered around 99% of the repertoires. The TCS score was defined as the ratio of F50 (clonal expansion) to E x V (chaos), calculated using BLOSUM62-based TCRdist between CDR3 peptides within each V-J. Welch's t-statistics and random forest reduced fewer than 600 V-J features to about 12, which were used in a naive Bayes classifier (R e1071). TCRdb applied fastp at Q25 and MiXCR to the public reads, then kept only in-frame beta chains. Each CDR3 protein gets just one entry, which takes the most common genes and DNA from the rows behind it. The V and J calls follow TCRdb's processing rather than the paper's. This sample has approximately 600,000 distinct CDR3 sequences in its table, and 12% to 15% of those were observed once. More than 6% of the sample lies in the top ten.

A word on this clonotype: Its antigen is not yet known. Base qualities are not recorded, but no much larger clone differs from it by a single base.

From V the trimming removes 5 bases and from J it removes 0 bases, while the gene matches leave 4 bases of the junction unaccounted for. The germline V gene (reference sequence) supplies CDR1 SEHNR and CDR2 FQNEAQ. The CDR3, cysteine through phenylalanine, is 15 amino acids long. Just CDR3 DNA is preserved here, 45 bases in frame from base 1. Ophthalmopathy patients had moderately to severely active disease, with a Clinical Activity Score of 3 or more, a NOSPECS grade of 4 or more, and a disease duration of less than 3 months. Patients with uncontrolled infections, other autoimmune diseases, pregnancy or lactation were excluded. Diagnoses were established on the basis of clinical symptoms, serum thyroxine and TRAb, thyroid ultrasound, and orbital computed tomography. Ficoll-Paque density gradient centrifugation was used to isolate PBMCs from around 10 ml of fresh peripheral blood. Total RNA was extracted using Trizol reagent, and RNA quality was assessed on an Agilent 2100 Bioanalyzer.

The source material was blood. This TCR came from a woman between 18 and 29 years old with Graves' ophthalmopathy. The chain is assembled from TRBV7-9 and TRBJ1-5; 7 central nucleotides agree with TRBD1. The nucleotide sequence is given as TGTGCCAGCAGCCTGGGACAGCCTAGCAATCAGCCCCAGCATTTT. This sequence encodes CASSLGQPSNQPQHF.